This paragraph covers one T cell receptor beta chain sequence. What it recognizes is unknown. The source of the sample is a study of graft-versus-host responses after intestinal transplantation. Overall study context: Recipients received multivisceral, liver-intestinal, or isolated intestinal transplants. Each patient got anti-thymocyte globulin induction, then tacrolimus and steroids for roughly 3 years.

Produced via immunoSEQ multiplex PCR; TCRdb's table is partial and in-frame only. The sample comprises 9,500 to 12,000 clones, around 83% of which are singletons, and about 35% rests with the top ten. Trimming took 1 base from V and 5 from J; bases not matched to a gene: 7. The CDR3 consists of 15 residues. CDR1 is SGHNT and CDR2 is YENEEA in the germline V gene. Notes on the study in general: Recipient marrow contained GvH clones, some of which appeared first in ileum or blood.

The J gene is TRBJ2-5, the V gene TRBV11-3; 7 bases map to TRBD1. The sequencing here drew on PBMCs, taken nearly 500 days after intestinal transplant. The TCR sequence derives from a human patient who received an intestinal transplant, so some T cells may come from the graft donor. The CDR3 DNA reads as TGTGCCAGCAGCTTAGGGACAGGATCGGGGGAGACCCAGTACTTC. It translates to CASSLGTGSGETQYF.